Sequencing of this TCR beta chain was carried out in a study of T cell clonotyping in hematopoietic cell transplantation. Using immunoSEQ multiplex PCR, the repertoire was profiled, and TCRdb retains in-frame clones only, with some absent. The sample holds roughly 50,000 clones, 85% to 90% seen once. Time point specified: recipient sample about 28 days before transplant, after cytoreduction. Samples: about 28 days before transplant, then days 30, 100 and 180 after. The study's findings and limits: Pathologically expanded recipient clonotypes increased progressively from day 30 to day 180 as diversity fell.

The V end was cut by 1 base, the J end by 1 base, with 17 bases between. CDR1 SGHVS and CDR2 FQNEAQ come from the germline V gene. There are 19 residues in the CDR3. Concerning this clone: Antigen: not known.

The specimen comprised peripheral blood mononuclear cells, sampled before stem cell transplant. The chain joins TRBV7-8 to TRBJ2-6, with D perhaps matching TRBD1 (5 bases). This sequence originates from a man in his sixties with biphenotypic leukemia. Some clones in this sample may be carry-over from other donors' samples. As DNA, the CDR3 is TGTGCCAGCAGCTTAGGTTGGTGGACATCGGAGTCTGGGGCCAACGTCCTGACTTTC. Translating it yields CASSLGWWTSESGANVLTF. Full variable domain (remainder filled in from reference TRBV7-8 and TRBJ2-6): GAGVSQSPRYKVAKRGQDVALRCDPISGHVSLFWYQQALGQGPEFLTYFQNEAQLDKSGLPSDRFFAERPEGSVSTLKIQRTQQEDSAVYLCASSLGWWTSESGANVLTFGAGSRLTVL.